Presented here are 5 T cell receptor beta chains from one specimen sequenced in a study of blood T cell repertoires in COVID-19. Assay used: immunoSEQ multiplex PCR; TCRdb lists only in-frame clones, some missing. The table records more than 200,000 clones, around nine tenths of them present only once. The sample was peripheral blood. The receptor source for this set is a woman aged 55-75 years with acute or convalescent COVID-19.

The chain combines TRBV7-7 with TRBJ1-3; D gene ambiguous. V dropped 2 bases and J dropped 2 bases, with 10 bases sitting between them. The CDR3 totals 15 residues. Looked up from germline, CDR1 is SSHAT and CDR2 is FNYEAQ (reference sequence). CDR3 in amino acids: CASSLRGLPGNTIYF. CDR3 DNA sequence: TGTGCCAGCAGCTTAAGAGGTTTACCTGGAAACACCATATATTTT.

V and J are TRBV19 and TRBJ2-7; TRBD2 agrees at 12 bases. Unmatched junction bases numbered 9, after V lost 5 bases and J lost 1 base. The CDR3 is 17 residues long. Germline V lookup: CDR1 LNHDA, CDR2 SQIVND (reference sequence). DNA for the CDR3: TGTGCCAGTAGTGCCAGGACTAGCGGGAAGGTTTCCTACGAGCAGTACTTC. Translation gives CASSARTSGKVSYEQYF.

The chain has TRBV6-5 and TRBJ1-1, with D possibly being TRBD1 (6 bases). Germline lookup yields CDR1 MNHEY and CDR2 SVGAGI. The CDR3 is 16 residues long. Trimming removed 4 bases at V and 4 bases at J, with 19 bases between. The CDR3 DNA reads TGTGCCAGCAGTTCGCCCACGAGGGGGACGAGCACTGAAGCTTTCTTT. This codes for CASSSPTRGTSTEAFF.

V usage is TRBV19 and J usage is TRBJ2-1; 9 positions match TRBD1. CDR3 length: 17 amino acids. The germline gives CDR1 LNHDA, CDR2 SQIVND (reference sequence). V shed 7 bases and J 5 bases; nucleotides not matched to a gene: 15. The chain's CDR3 is CASMLVAGQGGDNEQFF. In DNA, the CDR3 is TGTGCCAGTATGTTGGTGGCGGGACAGGGTGGGGACAATGAGCAGTTCTTC.

The chain combines TRBV18 with TRBJ2-3; 12 nucleotides align to TRBD2. This CDR3 spans 17 amino acids. The germline V gene encodes CDR1 KGHSH and CDR2 LQKENI. Germline trimming cut 2 bases from V and 2 bases from J; bases unmatched to any gene: 5. CDR3 loop: CASSPVGLAGPTDTQYF. Written as DNA, the CDR3 is TGTGCCAGCTCACCAGTGGGACTAGCGGGCCCCACAGATACGCAGTATTTT.